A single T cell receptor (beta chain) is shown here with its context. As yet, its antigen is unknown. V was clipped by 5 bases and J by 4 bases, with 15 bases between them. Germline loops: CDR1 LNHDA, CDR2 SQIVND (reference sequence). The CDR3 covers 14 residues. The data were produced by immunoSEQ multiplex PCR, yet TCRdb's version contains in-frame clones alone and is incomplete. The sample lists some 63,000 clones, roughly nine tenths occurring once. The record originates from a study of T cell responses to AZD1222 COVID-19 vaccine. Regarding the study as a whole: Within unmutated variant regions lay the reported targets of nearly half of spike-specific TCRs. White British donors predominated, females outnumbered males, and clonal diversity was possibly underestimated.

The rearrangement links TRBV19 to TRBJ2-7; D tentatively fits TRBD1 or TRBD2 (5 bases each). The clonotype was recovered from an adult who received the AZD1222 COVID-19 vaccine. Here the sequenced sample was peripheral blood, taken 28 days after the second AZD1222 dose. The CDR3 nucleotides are TGTGCCAGTAGTTCAGGGAGCTGGGGGTACGAGCAGTACTTC. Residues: CASSSGSWGYEQYF.